Detailed here is one T cell receptor (beta chain). This entry belongs to a study of memory CD4+ T cells and cytomegalovirus serostatus. The wider study: Donors were healthy Belgian adults, 9 CMV seropositive and approximately 25 seronegative.

Produced via immunoSEQ multiplex PCR; TCRdb's table is partial and in-frame only. The sample comprises approximately 23,000 clones, roughly 80% of which are singletons, and 0.9% to 1.1% rests with the top ten. Single viable CD3+CD4+CD8-CD45RO+ cells were sorted as the memory CD4+ T cells. The CDR3 length is 11 residues. In germline, CDR1 is SNHLY, CDR2 FYNNEI. Trimming stripped 7 bases from V and 4 bases from J, with 8 bases between. Sequencing was done on a sample of memory CD4+ T cells from blood. This clonotype originated in an adult in good health and CMV-seronegative. The chain uses TRBV2 and TRBJ2-7; the D is unclear. The CDR3 bases are TGTGCCAGCATAGGGCCATACGAGCAGTACTTC. Protein: CASIGPYEQYF.